The 14 T cell receptor beta chains listed next were all sequenced from one sample in a study of blood T cell repertoires in COVID-19. The assay was immunoSEQ multiplex PCR, and TCRdb's table has in-frame clones only and misses some. The repertoire has around 220,000 clones, over 80% of them found once; the top ten carry approximately 6.2%. Material for sequencing was PBMCs or T cells enriched from blood (not recorded which). Receptor source: a woman aged 40 to 50 who had recovered from COVID-19.

The rearrangement links TRBV11-3 to TRBJ2-5; the match to TRBD2 covers 10 bases. Per germline, CDR1 SGHNT and CDR2 YENEEA. The CDR3 runs to 16 residues. V trimming: 3 bases; J trimming: 5 bases; junction bases outside the gene matches: 9. CDR3 in amino acids: CASSFGLAVQGETQYF. CDR3 DNA sequence: TGTGCCAGCAGCTTCGGACTAGCGGTTCAGGGGGAGACCCAGTACTTC.

The gene calls are TRBV18 and TRBJ2-5; possible D gene TRBD2, 6 bases. CDR1 is KGHSH, CDR2 LQKENI, per germline. The CDR3 extends over 16 amino acids. V dropped 6 bases and J dropped 2 bases, with 19 bases sitting between them. The CDR3 is CASSAWGTGEQETQYF. CDR3 bases: TGTGCCAGCTCCGCCTGGGGGACGGGGGAGCAAGAGACCCAGTACTTC. The entire variable domain, with the rest obtained from reference TRBV18 and TRBJ2-5, is as follows: NAGVMQNPRHLVRRRGQEARLRCSPMKGHSHVYWYRQLPEEGLKFMVYLQKENIIDESGMPKERFSAEFPKEGPSILRIQQVVRGDSAAYFCASSAWGTGEQETQYFGPGTRLLVL.

This clone showed up just once. The chain is built from TRBV30 and TRBJ1-3, with no clear D. The germline CDR1 and CDR2 sequences are GTSNPN and SVGIG (reference sequence). V was cut by 3 bases and J by 0 bases, with 6 bases left in between. The CDR3 contains 13 residues. In nucleotides, the CDR3 is TGTGCCTGGAGAACGGTCTCTGGAAACACCATATATTTT. It is translated as CAWRTVSGNTIYF. The whole variable domain, remainder taken from reference TRBV30 and TRBJ1-3, is SQTIHQWPATLVQPVGSPLSLECTVEGTSNPNLYWYRQAAGRGLQLLFYSVGIGQISSEVPQNLSASRPQDRQFILSSKKLLLSDSGFYLCAWRTVSGNTIYFGEGSWLTVV.

The V and J genes are TRBV5-6 and TRBJ1-6, with D possibly matching TRBD1 (6 bases). The V and J ends lost 3 bases and 11 bases respectively, with 18 bases between them. The CDR3 loop spans 15 amino acids. Germline lookup yields CDR1 SGHDT and CDR2 YYEEEE. The CDR3 sequence: CASSSQTGIRTPLHF. The CDR3 DNA sequence: TGTGCCAGCAGCTCCCAGACAGGCATCAGGACACCCCTCCACTTT.

The chain recombines TRBV1 with TRBJ1-2; the tabulated D call, TRBD1, remains unverified against the DNA. TRBV1 is described as a pseudogene. CDR3 size: 16 residues. The CDR3 sequence: CTSSQLTGRVCSGYTF. The CDR3 DNA reads as TGCACCAGCAGCCAATTAACAGGGAGAGTCTGCTCTGGCTACACCTTC.

The J gene is TRBJ2-1, the V gene TRBV6-6, with 7 bases fitting TRBD2. CDR3 length: 15 amino acids. V was pared by 4 bases and J by 8 bases, with 11 bases of the junction left unmatched. Germline CDR1 MNHNY, CDR2 SVGAGI (reference sequence). This chain's CDR3 is CASSSVGTTGHEQFF. CDR3 sequence (DNA): TGTGCCAGCAGTTCCGTGGGGACTACCGGCCATGAGCAGTTCTTC.

This clone was counted a few times. This sequence joins TRBV5-1 and TRBJ1-2; D is ambiguous. The CDR3 consists of 15 residues. Germline V gene data show CDR1 as SGHRS and CDR2 as YFSETQ. V was shortened by 0 bases and J by 0 bases, with 9 bases between the two germline ends. In DNA, the CDR3 is TGCGCCAGCAGCTTGGGCGGTATAGCTAACTATGGCTACACCTTC. It codes for CASSLGGIANYGYTF.

This sequence joins TRBV11-2 and TRBJ2-5, with 8 bases matching TRBD1. Germline CDR1 and CDR2: SGHAT and FQNNGV. Losses at the gene ends were 5 bases for V and 5 bases for J; bases not matched to a gene: 16. The CDR3 runs to 17 residues. CDR3: CASSPGQGPSGIETQYF. DNA of the CDR3: TGTGCCAGCAGCCCCGGACAGGGTCCCTCAGGAATCGAGACCCAGTACTTC. The variable domain in full, with the rest retrieved from reference TRBV11-2 and TRBJ2-5, is EAGVAQSPRYKIIEKRQSVAFWCNPISGHATLYWYQQILGQGPKLLIQFQNNGVVDDSQLPKDRFSAERLKGVDSTLKIQPAKLEDSAVYLCASSPGQGPSGIETQYFGPGTRLLVL.

The chain carries TRBV12-3 or TRBV12-4 and TRBJ2-7; D gene unclear. V lost 4 bases, J lost 3 bases, and 7 bases lay in between. This CDR3 has 12 amino acids. The CDR3 DNA reads as TGTGCCAGCAGTTCCTCGGGCTACGAGCAGTACTTC. Amino acids: CASSSSGYEQYF.

This clone was found a few times. The gene calls are TRBV7-2 and TRBJ2-3; tentatively, D is TRBD2 (6 bases). The CDR3 has 16 amino acids. Germline V gene data show CDR1 as SGHTA and CDR2 as FQGNSA. Trimming stripped 5 bases from V and 2 bases from J, with 17 bases between. The CDR3 DNA sequence: TGTGCCAGCAGCAGGATCGGGGGAGGCTACACAGATACGCAGTATTTT. Protein sequence: CASSRIGGGYTDTQYF.

This chain links TRBV7-8 with TRBJ1-2, with D possibly TRBD1 on 5 matching bases. CDR1 and CDR2 from the germline V gene are SGHVS and FQNEAQ. Trimming removed 2 bases at V and 4 bases at J, with 11 bases between. The CDR3 sequence is 14 residues long. CDR3 nucleotide sequence: TGTGCCAGCAGCTTATCCGACAGATCCTATGGCTACACCTTC. This codes for CASSLSDRSYGYTF.

The CDR3 bases are TGTGCCAGCAGCTCAGACCGGGACAACCCTGAAGCTTTCTTT. This gives the protein CASSSDRDNPEAFF. This rearrangement joins TRBV7-2 to TRBJ1-1, with D perhaps TRBD1 (6 bases). CDR1 SGHTA and CDR2 FQGNSA come from the germline V gene. The CDR3 is 14 residues long. V lost 4 bases, J lost 6 bases, and 15 bases lay in between.

This chain joins TRBV11-2 and TRBJ2-3, with 10 bases matching TRBD2. V shed 6 bases, J shed 3 bases, and the junction held 3 bases outside the gene matches. Germline-derived CDR1 and CDR2 are SGHAT and FQNNGV. The CDR3 is 14 amino acids. For the CDR3, the DNA is TGTGCCAGCAGGCTAGCGGGGGTTACAGATACGCAGTATTTT. It translates to CASRLAGVTDTQYF.

This clone was seen more than once but under ten times. The sample contains more than one DNA sequence encoding this CDR3. The chain has TRBV19 and TRBJ1-5, with unresolved D. The germline V gene has CDR1 LNHDA and CDR2 SQIVND (reference sequence). V lost 3 bases and J 0 bases, leaving 9 bases between the germline ends. CDR3 length: 15 amino acids. CDR3 nucleotide sequence: TGTGCCAGTAGTATCAACAGCTATAGCAATCAGCCCCAGCATTTT. Protein sequence: CASSINSYSNQPQHF.